The T cell receptor (beta chain) described here comes from a study of blood T cell repertoires in COVID-19. Study-wide context: The cDNA or gDNA used as material had been derived from T cells, B-cell-depleted T cells, or PBMCs.

The CDR3 is made up of 15 amino acids. The V end was cut by 0 bases, the J end by 2 bases, with 11 bases between. CDR1 and CDR2 from the germline V gene are LGHNA and YSLEER. Repertoires were generated with immunoSEQ multiplex PCR, while TCRdb's copy carries only in-frame clones and drops some. The repertoire holds 300,000 to 450,000 clones, with roughly 87% as singletons. The sample was PBMCs or T cells enriched from blood (not recorded which). The TCR sequence derives from a woman in her twenties or thirties who had recovered from COVID-19. The genes are TRBV4-3 and TRBJ2-7; D is perhaps TRBD1 (5 bases). CDR3 loop: CASSQDRAGTYEQYF. CDR3 nucleotide sequence: TGCGCCAGCAGCCAAGATCGTGCAGGGACCTACGAGCAGTACTTC.